Listed below are T cell receptor beta chains from one sample, sequenced in a study of long-term antiretroviral therapy in people with HIV. TCRdb keeps only in-frame clones here, not all; method: immunoSEQ multiplex PCR. The table has some 21,000 clones, about 72% seen once. The sample consisted of unsorted PBMCs, taken less than 1.8 years before starting antiretroviral therapy. The receptors were gathered from a woman between 40 and 50 years old with HIV. Both conserved end residues are trimmed from each CDR3.

V gene: TRBV7-8
CDR3 protein: ASSHPGSDTIY

V gene: TRBV29-1
CDR3 protein: SVRANTEAF

V gene: TRBV5-1
CDR3 protein: ASSLEGDTAYEQY

V gene: TRBV5-1
CDR3 protein: ASSLGGVGDNEQF

V gene: TRBV7-2
CDR3 protein: ASSFGPNEKLF

V gene: TRBV11-2
CDR3 protein: ASSLALTEAF

V gene: TRBV6-5
CDR3 protein: ASSGDRWGEQY

V gene: TRBV30
CDR3 protein: AWSVSPLGALEKLF

V gene: TRBV5-5
CDR3 protein: ASSLGRTYEQY

V gene: TRBV25-1
CDR3 protein: ASSRDGYGYT

V gene: TRBV5-1
CDR3 protein: ASSPGSSLGQETQY

V gene: TRBV7-8
CDR3 protein: ASSIQGAWGYT

V gene: TRBV6-5
CDR3 protein: ASRATHGYT

V gene: TRBV11-3
CDR3 protein: ASSRRLVDDEQF

V gene: TRBV7-2
CDR3 protein: ASSFTGTSGGARRNEQF

V gene: TRBV2
CDR3 protein: ASRVQGALGEQY

V gene: TRBV5-4
CDR3 protein: ASSQGLGGSTDTQY

V gene: TRBV19
CDR3 protein: ASSKGLAGGPQRNTGELF

V gene: TRBV29-1
CDR3 protein: SVAKTPNEQF

V gene: TRBV7-2
CDR3 protein: ASSLGLRGTDTQY

V gene: TRBV6-1
CDR3 protein: ASSASGNSEQF

V gene: TRBV7-9
CDR3 protein: ASSLNPGDGMNTEAF

V gene: TRBV5-6
CDR3 protein: ASMRVGMNTEAF

V gene: TRBV11-2
CDR3 protein: ASSLDPQSTEAF

V gene: TRBV30
CDR3 protein: AWSVYGGGEQY

V gene: TRBV11-2
CDR3 protein: ASSFPGQTDTQY

V gene: TRBV5-1
CDR3 protein: ASSLPGATNEKLF

V gene: TRBV7-2
CDR3 protein: ASINRQGPTGGPYNEQF

V gene: TRBV5-1
CDR3 protein: ASSLIPGNEQY

V gene: TRBV19
CDR3 protein: ASSIGRTISGANVLT

V gene: TRBV6-5
CDR3 protein: ASTRGGSGTGELF

V gene: TRBV5-1
CDR3 protein: ASSFLGDRDQF

V gene: TRBV18
CDR3 protein: ASSPRGSFRDPYSNQPQH

V gene: TRBV11-2
CDR3 protein: ASSLDSTGIYYEQY

V gene: TRBV2
CDR3 protein: ASSGTGLGSGNQPQH

V gene: TRBV2
CDR3 protein: ASSWTAYEQY

V gene: TRBV25-1
CDR3 protein: ASSEGGSWTEAF

V gene: TRBV28
CDR3 protein: ASSPGQGYEQY

V gene: TRBV5-4
CDR3 protein: ASSLEGLGVETQY

V gene: TRBV30
CDR3 protein: AWSVHVDGYT

V gene: TRBV5-6
CDR3 protein: ASSLEGGDSYNEQF